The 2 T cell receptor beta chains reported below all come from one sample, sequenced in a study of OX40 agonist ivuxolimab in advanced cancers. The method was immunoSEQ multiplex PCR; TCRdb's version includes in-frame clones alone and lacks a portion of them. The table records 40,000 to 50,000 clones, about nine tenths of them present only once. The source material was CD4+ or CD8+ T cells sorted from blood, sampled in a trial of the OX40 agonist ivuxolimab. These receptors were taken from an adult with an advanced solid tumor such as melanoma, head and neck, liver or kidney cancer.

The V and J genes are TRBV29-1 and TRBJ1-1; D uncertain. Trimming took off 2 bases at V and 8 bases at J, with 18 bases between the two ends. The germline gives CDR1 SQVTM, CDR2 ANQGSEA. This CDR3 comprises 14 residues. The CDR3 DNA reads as TGCAGCGTTGAAAACCCCTCGCGGAGGGCGGAAGCTTTCTTT. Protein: CSVENPSRRAEAFF.

CDR3 loop: CASSPRAGSIDDTQYF. CDR3 nucleotides: TGTGCCAGTAGTCCCCGGGCGGGGTCGATCGATGATACGCAGTATTTT. The V and J genes are TRBV19 and TRBJ2-3, with D perhaps matching TRBD2 (6 bases). This CDR3 comprises 16 residues. Trimming left V 5 bases short and J 6 bases short, with 21 bases between. The germline CDR1 and CDR2 sequences are LNHDA and SQIVND (reference sequence).